Given below is one T cell receptor beta chain in context. This clone has a single count. Its antigen is unknown. One base away there is no much larger clone; base qualities are not given. This specimen comes from a study of cytomegalovirus exposure and HLA in healthy donors (dated by TCRdb to 2017 to 2019). For the wider study: An earlier analysis of fewer than 750 of the donors reported 250 to 300 Gb of sequence data and 90 million to 120 million unique TCR beta sequences obtained from roughly 180 million T cells. Donor age, sex, ethnicity and CMV serostatus were compiled together with the repertoire data. A later analysis re-analyzed previously published TCR beta repertoires from 660 or so donors and added high-resolution HLA genotyping to study TCR occurrence patterns. The study aimed to test whether signatures of past pathogen exposure could be identified by cataloging public T cell receptors. All discovery cohort repertoires had been generated on a single sequencing platform. To decide whether each TCR beta V gene segment behaved as functional or pseudogenic, an earlier analysis of some 580 of the donors relied on high-throughput TCR beta sequencing. A few DR-DQ haplotypes were treated as single units for association and clustering because of strong linkage in the cohort. Rather than drawing on any new phenotypic data, the later analysis identified candidate immune exposures from TCR beta sequences and the way those sequences occurred across donors. High-throughput TCR immunosequencing, statistical association of individual TCRs with disease status, and machine learning were combined to predict cytomegalovirus infection status. Class I and class II HLA loci were covered by the typing at four-digit resolution. Among roughly 400 genotyped donors of the cohort, an average of approximately 230,000 unique TCR beta nucleotide sequences were sequenced per donor, about a sixth of them non-productive. The study profiled the T cell repertoires of about 640 subjects by immunosequencing and related them to cytomegalovirus serostatus. A later genetic analysis took genome-wide SNP genotypes for about 65% of the 666 donors and used that subset as a discovery cohort. Typing coverage differed by locus: A, B, C, DRB1 and DQB1 were typed in about 620-630 donors, DQA1 in 500 to 550, DPA1 in around 600, and DPB1 in about 450. Roughly 300 gigabases of sequencing data and tens of millions of unique TCR sequences were included in an early release covering about 700 HLA-typed donors. Of the 350 to 450 genotyped donors, about 84% fell in the genetic ancestry cluster associated with self-reported Caucasian donors. In addition to the first cohort of 666 subjects, a separate validation cohort of over 90 different subjects was used. Broader findings and caveats from the paper: Because counts were too low, roughly 18 rarely observed V segments, including chromosome 9 orphons, were left out of the earlier analysis of roughly 600 of the donors. In a later analysis, most CMV-associated TCR beta chains were found to appear HLA-restricted, with HLA associations seemingly driven largely by CMV exposure. In an earlier analysis of some 550 of the donors, most TCR beta V segments were observed in productive rearrangements about 87% or about 30% of the time, broadly matching IMGT annotations. Only TCR beta chains were sequenced in this cohort, and the absence of alpha or paired-chain data limited detectable features. In vitro tests confirmed that a few of the cytomegalovirus-associated TCR beta chains recognize cytomegalovirus antigens. In a later genetic analysis, a missense DCLRE1C variant was associated with V-gene and J-gene trimming of TCR beta chains, and the association was replicated in an independent cohort. Strong co-occurrence of HLA alleles, especially DR and DQ, made assigning TCR associations to individual alleles difficult. CMV serostatus was the only immune exposure information available for the cohort. Specific HLA alleles were associated with over 15,000 TCR beta sequences at a false discovery rate of 0.05 in a later analysis. Correlated functional status among segregating V segments might reflect linkage disequilibrium, but an unknown experimental factor could not be ruled out. In a later genetic analysis, fewer N-insertions in productive TCRs were reported among donors in an Asian-associated ancestry cluster than the approximately 670-donor mean. The study gave a list of under 200 TCR beta chains associated with cytomegalovirus. It was suggested by the authors that the approach could potentially be generalized to other disease states and immunological phenotypes. Presence/absence analyses assumed roughly uniform sequencing depth across donors, an assumption that may not hold. A further reported finding was that TCR beta sequences accurately predicted the HLA-A and HLA-B alleles for most subjects in the first cohort. In a later analysis, HLA-associated TCR beta chains showed more clonal expansion and lower generation probabilities than non-associated chains that were equally common. A cluster of highly shared sequence variants was judged likely to be a technical artifact of the sequencing pipeline. According to a later analysis, parvovirus B19, influenza, CMV and Epstein-Barr virus appeared linked to several top co-occurrence clusters. Most TCR sequences were seen in very few donors, while some public TCRs were found in many individuals. Because HLA typing was missing for some donors at each locus, association tests included only the typed subset. In a later analysis, the rate of TCR association differed among HLA loci, with DRB1 alleles having the most associated TCRs and HLA-C alleles having the fewest. Cytomegalovirus status was reported to be diagnosed by the classifier with high specificity and sensitivity in both the original and validation cohorts.

The cohort comprised 670 or so healthy bone marrow donors. Cohort members were all nominally healthy when sampled, although unrecorded immune exposures were likely present. The donor was CMV seropositive and belonged to the group of a few hundred seropositive cohort members. A peripheral blood sample was collected from each donor, and TCR beta sequencing was performed on peripheral blood mononuclear cells. The Qiagen DNeasy Blood Extraction Kit was used to extract genomic DNA from the blood cell samples. Library preparation employed the immunoSEQ multiplex PCR assay. A mixture of 60 forward primers for TCR Vbeta segments and 13 reverse primers for TCR Jbeta segments was used in the multiplex PCR. A multiplex PCR assay on genomic DNA amplified the CDR3 region of rearranged TCR beta genes. Amplified TCR beta libraries were sequenced as 87-base-pair reads on the Illumina HiSeq System. On the study's bioinformatics: A later analysis counted 75 million to 100 million unique TCR beta chains across the 666 repertoires, and 10 million to 11 million of these chains were shared by at least two donors. Raw reads were error-corrected and collapsed into unique sequences by a nearest-neighbor algorithm in which closely related sequences were merged to remove PCR and sequencing errors. To assign V, D and J gene segments, CDR3 sequences were aligned to IMGT reference sequences. For a sequence to be retained, a match of at least six nucleotides was required to both a V gene segment and a J gene segment. Rearrangements were classified as productive when the CDR3 lacked stop codons and remained in frame with V and J, and all other rearrangements were classified as non-productive. Following IMGT convention, CDR3 was defined as the stretch from the second conserved V-encoded cysteine up to the conserved J-encoded phenylalanine. In an earlier analysis of approximately 590 of the donors, sequences lacking an unambiguous match to a single V gene segment were excluded. An earlier analysis of a few hundred of the donors called V segments functional above 56.7% productive rearrangements and segregating when the between-donor standard deviation exceeded 5%. To diagnose cytomegalovirus status from the catalog of TCR beta chain sequences, a statistical classification framework was built. In a later analysis, V and J genes were assigned by comparing TCR nucleotide sequences against IMGT/GENE-DB human TR gene sequences. The TCRdist pipeline was used in a later analysis to assign CDR3 sequences and most-parsimonious VDJ recombination scenarios. In a later analysis, each TCR beta chain was defined by its CDR3 amino acid sequence together with its V-gene family, and reads without a unique V-gene family were excluded. To address suspected cross-contamination and a sequencing artifact, a later analysis removed some 620 highly shared, low-generation-probability nucleotide sequences. In a later analysis, a clonal expansion index for each public chain was calculated from normalized within-repertoire ranks of inferred template counts. A later analysis computed generation probabilities with a VDJ recombination model fitted to out-of-frame rearrangements, and checked the results against IGoR. Hypergeometric tests were used in a later analysis to score TCR-TCR, TCR-HLA and TCR-CMV co-occurrence, with a repertoire-size bias correction applied to the TCR pairs. To estimate false discovery rates, a later analysis permuted the HLA or CMV assignments 20 times. In a later analysis, co-occurring TCRs were grouped using DBSCAN, and TCRdist sequence similarity was added for clustering within HLA-allele-positive subsets. Repertoires with fewer than 30,000 or more than 120,000 public chains, plus five repertoires with anomalous nucleotide sharing, were excluded from co-occurrence clustering. The source is immuneACCESS, and TCRdb retained only in-frame sequences with V and J called. Part of the clones is not carried over; for the studies checked, unresolved V genes explain less than half of this, and the remainder is unexplained. V and J calls and clone size follow that table, whereas D and trimming were derived from the DNA. This sample holds about 170,000 clones; roughly 80% were observed only once. The top ten constitute 13% of the sample.

Sequencing was performed on PBMCs. The clonotype comes from a woman between 45 and 65 years old in good health and CMV-seropositive.

Read as DNA, the sequence is TGCAGCGTTGACGGTCAATTTGGAGTCTACAATGAGCAGTTCTTC. Its product reads: CSVDGQFGVYNEQFF. Recombination linked TRBV29-1 to TRBJ2-1, with no D gene named confidently. Spanning cysteine to phenylalanine, the CDR3 consists of 15 amino acids. Only the CDR3 part of the read is kept: 45 bases, read in frame from the first base. CDR1 and CDR2 are read off the germline V gene as SQVTM and ANQGSEA. Trimming takes 3 bases from V and 3 bases from J, and the germline ends sit 15 bases apart.